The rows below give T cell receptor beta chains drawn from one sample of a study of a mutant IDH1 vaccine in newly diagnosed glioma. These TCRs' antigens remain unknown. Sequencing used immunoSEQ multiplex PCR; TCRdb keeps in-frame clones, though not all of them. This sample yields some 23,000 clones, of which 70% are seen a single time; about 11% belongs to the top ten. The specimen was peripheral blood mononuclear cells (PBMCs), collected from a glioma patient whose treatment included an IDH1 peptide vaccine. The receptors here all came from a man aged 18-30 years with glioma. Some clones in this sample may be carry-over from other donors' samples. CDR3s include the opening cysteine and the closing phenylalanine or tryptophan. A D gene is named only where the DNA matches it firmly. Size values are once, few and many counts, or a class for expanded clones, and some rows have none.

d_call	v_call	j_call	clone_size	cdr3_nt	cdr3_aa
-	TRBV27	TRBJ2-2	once	TGTGCCAGCAGTTTTTGGGGGGTCGGGGAGCTGTTTTTT	CASSFWGVGELFF
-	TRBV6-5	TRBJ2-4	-	TGTGCCAGCAGTCCTACGGAATCAAACATTCAGTACTTC	CASSPTESNIQYF
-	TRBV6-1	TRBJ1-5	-	TGTGCCAGCAAAGGGGGGCATGGGGCGAATCAGCCCCAGCATTTT	CASKGGHGANQPQHF
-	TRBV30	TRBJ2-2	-	TGTGCCTGGAGGGGGGGCATTTATGACACCGGGGAGCTGTTTTTT	CAWRGGIYDTGELFF
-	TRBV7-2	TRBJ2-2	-	TGTGCCAGCAGCTTAGGGGTTGGGGGGGGCTCTGGCACCGGGGAGCTGTTTTTT	CASSLGVGGGSGTGELFF
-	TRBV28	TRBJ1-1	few	TGTGCCAGCAGTCCAAACATAAACACTGAAGCTTTCTTT	CASSPNINTEAFF
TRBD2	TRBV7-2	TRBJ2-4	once	TGTGCCAGCAGCTTAGCGTCTAGCGGAGCCAAAAACATTCAGTACTTC	CASSLASSGAKNIQYF
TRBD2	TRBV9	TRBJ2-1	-	TGTGCCAGCAGCGACGTTACGGGACTAGCGGGTTTTTTGTGGGGGTCAGGTGAGCAGTTCTTC	CASSDVTGLAGFLWGSGEQFF
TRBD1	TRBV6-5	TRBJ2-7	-	TGTGCCAGCAACGGTGGACAGGGTACCTACGAGCAGTACTTC	CASNGGQGTYEQYF
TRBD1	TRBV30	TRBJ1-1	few	TGTGCCTGTAATTTGGGGACAGGGGGAACTGAAGCTTTCTTT	CACNLGTGGTEAFF
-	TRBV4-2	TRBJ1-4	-	TGTGCCAGCAGCCAAGATCCCACCTTAGGACGAGCTGAAAAACTGTTTTTT	CASSQDPTLGRAEKLFF
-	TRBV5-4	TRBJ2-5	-	TGTGCCAGCAGCTTGGTGGGGGCCCAAGAGACCCAGTACTTC	CASSLVGAQETQYF
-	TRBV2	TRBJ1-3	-	TGTGCCAGCACTGCTGGAAACACCATATATTTT	CASTAGNTIYF
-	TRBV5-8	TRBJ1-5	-	TGTGCCAGCAGCCCCCGAAGTGTTAGCAATCAGCCCCAGCATTTT	CASSPRSVSNQPQHF
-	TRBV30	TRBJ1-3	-	TGTGCCTGGACGACCCTGGAGGCTGGAAACACCATATATTTT	CAWTTLEAGNTIYF
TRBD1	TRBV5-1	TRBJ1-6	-	TGCGCCAGCAGCTTCAGGATTCCAGGGGGCACTTATAATTCACCCCTCCACTTT	CASSFRIPGGTYNSPLHF
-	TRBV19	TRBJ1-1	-	TGTGCCAGTAGACCCGGGACCCCGAACACTGAAGCTTTCTTT	CASRPGTPNTEAFF
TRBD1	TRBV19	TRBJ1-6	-	TGTGCCAGTAGTGACTATAACAGGGGAAAGAATTCACCCCTCCACTTT	CASSDYNRGKNSPLHF
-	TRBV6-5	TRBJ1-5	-	TGTGCCAGCAGTTACTCGAATAGCAATCAGCCCCAGCATTTT	CASSYSNSNQPQHF
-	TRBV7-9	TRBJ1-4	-	TGTGCCAGCAGCCCTACAGGGTTCGGTGAAAAACTGTTTTTT	CASSPTGFGEKLFF
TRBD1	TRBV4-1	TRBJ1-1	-	TGCGCCAGCAGCCCTCGACCGTCCCGGGACAGGAACACTGAAGCTTTCTTT	CASSPRPSRDRNTEAFF
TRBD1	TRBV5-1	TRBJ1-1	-	TGCGCCAGCAGCTTGGACTACAGGGGAAAAGCTTTCTTT	CASSLDYRGKAFF
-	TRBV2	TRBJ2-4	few	TGTGCCAGTAAACCACAGGGAGCCAAAAACATTCAGTACTTC	CASKPQGAKNIQYF
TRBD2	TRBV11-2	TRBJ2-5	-	TGTGCCAGCAGCTTCGGACTAGCTTGGGGGACCCAGTACTTC	CASSFGLAWGTQYF
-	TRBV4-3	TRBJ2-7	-	TGCGCCAGCAGCCAGTTACAGGGCGCTAATGGTCTCGACGAGCAGTACTTC	CASSQLQGANGLDEQYF
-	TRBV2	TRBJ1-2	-	TGTGCCAGCAGTGTGGGTGGCAGAGGTGGGGATGGCTACACCTTC	CASSVGGRGGDGYTF
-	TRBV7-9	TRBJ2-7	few	TGTGCCAGCAGCTTAGCCCGGACAGCTTACGAGCAGTACTTC	CASSLARTAYEQYF
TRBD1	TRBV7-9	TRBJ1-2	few	TGTGCCAGCAGCTCGCGACAGGGGATAGGAGATGGCTACACCTTC	CASSSRQGIGDGYTF